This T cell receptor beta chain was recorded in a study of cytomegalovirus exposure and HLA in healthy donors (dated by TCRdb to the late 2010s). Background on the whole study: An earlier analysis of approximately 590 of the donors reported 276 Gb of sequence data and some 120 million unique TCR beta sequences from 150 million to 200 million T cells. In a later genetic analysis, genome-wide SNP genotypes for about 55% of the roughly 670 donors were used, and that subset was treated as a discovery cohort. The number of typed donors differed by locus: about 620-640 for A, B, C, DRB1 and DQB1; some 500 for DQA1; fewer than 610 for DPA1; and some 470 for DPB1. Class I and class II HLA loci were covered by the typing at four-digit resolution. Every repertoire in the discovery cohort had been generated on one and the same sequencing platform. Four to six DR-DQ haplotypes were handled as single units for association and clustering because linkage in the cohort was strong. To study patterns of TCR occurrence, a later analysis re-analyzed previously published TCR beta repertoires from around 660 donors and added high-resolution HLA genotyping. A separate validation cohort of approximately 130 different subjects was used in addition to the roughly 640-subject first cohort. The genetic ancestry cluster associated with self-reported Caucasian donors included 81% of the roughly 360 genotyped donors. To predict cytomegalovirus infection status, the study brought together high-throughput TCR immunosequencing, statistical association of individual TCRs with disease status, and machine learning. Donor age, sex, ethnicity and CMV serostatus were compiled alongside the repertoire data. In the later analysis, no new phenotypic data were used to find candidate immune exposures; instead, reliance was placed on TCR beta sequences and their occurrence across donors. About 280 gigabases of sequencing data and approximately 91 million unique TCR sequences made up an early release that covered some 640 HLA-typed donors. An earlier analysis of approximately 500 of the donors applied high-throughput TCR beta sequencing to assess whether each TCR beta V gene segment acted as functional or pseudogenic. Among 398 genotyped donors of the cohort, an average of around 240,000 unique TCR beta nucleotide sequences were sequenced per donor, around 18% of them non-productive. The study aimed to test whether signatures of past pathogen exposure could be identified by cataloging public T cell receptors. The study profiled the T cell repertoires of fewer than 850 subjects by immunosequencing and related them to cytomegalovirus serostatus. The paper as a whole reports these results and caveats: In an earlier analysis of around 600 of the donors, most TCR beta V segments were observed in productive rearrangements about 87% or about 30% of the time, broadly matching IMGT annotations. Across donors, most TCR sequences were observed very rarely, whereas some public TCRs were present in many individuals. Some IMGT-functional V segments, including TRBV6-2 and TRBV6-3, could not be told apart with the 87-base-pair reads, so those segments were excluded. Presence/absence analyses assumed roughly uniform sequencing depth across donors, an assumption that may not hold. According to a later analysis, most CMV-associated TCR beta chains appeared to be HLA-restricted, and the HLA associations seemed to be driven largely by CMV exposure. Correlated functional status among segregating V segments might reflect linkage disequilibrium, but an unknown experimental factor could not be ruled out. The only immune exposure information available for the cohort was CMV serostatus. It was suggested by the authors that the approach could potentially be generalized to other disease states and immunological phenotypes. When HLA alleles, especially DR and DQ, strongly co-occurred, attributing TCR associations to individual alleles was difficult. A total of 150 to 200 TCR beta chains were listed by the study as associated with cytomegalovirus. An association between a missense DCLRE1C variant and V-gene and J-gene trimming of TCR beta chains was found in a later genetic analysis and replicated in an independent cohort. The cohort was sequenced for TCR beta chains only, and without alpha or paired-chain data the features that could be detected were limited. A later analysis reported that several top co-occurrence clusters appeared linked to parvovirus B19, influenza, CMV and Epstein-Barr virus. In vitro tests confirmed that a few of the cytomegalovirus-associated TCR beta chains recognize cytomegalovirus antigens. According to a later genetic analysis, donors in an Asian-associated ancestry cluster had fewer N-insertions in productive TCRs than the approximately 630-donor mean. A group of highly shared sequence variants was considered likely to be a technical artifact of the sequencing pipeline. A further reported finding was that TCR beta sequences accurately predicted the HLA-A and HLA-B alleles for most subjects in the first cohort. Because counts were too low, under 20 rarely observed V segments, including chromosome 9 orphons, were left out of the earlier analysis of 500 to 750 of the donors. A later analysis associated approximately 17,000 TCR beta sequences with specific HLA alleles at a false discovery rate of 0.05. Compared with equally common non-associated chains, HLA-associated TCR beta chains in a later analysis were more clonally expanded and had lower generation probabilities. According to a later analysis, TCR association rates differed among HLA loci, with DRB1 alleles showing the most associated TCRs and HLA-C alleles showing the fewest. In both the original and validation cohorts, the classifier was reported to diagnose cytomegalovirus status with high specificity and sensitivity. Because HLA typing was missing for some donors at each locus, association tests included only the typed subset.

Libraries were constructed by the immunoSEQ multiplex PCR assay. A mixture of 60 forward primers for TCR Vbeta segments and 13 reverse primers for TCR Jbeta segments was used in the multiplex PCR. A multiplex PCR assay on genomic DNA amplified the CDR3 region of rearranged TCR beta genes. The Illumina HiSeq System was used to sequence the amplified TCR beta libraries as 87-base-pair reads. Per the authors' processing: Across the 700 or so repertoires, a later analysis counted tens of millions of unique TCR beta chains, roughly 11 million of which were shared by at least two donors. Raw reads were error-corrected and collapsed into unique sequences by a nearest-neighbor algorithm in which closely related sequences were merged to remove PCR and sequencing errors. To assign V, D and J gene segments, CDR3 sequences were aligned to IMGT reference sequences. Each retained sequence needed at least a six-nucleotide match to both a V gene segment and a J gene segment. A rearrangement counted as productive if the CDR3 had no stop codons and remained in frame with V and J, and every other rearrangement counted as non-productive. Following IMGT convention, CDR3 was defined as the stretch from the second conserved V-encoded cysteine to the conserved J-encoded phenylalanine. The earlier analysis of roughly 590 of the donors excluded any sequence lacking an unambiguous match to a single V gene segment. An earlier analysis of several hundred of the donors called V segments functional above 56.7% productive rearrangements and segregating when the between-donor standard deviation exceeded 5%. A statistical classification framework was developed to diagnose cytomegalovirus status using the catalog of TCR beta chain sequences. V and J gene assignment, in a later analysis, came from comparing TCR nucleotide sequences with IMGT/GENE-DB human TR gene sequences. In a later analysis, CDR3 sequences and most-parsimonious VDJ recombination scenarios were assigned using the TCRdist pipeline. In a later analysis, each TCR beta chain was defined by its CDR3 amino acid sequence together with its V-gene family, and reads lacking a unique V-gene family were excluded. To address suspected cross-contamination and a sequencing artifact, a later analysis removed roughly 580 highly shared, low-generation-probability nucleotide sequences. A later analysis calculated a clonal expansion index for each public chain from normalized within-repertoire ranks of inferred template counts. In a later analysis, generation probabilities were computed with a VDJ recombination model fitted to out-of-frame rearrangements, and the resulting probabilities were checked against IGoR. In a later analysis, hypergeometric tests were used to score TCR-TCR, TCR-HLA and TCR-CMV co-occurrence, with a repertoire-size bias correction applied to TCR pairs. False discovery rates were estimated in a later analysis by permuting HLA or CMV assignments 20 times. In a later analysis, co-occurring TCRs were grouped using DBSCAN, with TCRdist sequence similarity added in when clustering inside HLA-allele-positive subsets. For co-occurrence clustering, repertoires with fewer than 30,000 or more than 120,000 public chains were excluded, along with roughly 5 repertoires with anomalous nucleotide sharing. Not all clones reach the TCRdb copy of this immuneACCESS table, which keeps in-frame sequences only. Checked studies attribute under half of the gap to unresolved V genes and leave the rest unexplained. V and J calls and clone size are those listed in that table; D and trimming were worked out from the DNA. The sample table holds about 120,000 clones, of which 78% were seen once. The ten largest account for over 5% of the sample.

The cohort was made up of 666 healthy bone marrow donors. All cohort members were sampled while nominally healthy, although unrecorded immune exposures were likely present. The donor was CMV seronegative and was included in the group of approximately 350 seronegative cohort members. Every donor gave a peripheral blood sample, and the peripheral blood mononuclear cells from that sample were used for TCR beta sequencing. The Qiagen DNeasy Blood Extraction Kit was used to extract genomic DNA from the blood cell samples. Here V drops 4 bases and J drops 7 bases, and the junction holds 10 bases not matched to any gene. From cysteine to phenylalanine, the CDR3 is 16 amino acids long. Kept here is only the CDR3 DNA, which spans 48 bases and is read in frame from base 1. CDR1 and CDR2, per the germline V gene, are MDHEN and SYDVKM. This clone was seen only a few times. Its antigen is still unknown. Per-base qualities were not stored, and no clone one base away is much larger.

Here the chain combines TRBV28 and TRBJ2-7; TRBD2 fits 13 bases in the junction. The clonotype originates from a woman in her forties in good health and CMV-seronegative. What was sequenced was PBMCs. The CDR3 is CASSSPGLAGAGEQYF. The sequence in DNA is TGTGCCAGCAGTTCCCCCGGACTAGCGGGAGCGGGGGAGCAGTACTTC.